The T cell receptor beta chain described here comes from a study of blood T cell repertoires in COVID-19. This clone was counted a single time. The assay was immunoSEQ multiplex PCR, and TCRdb's table has in-frame clones only and misses some. Found here are roughly 250,000 clones, about 87% of them singletons; the top ten hold roughly 1.6%. This TCR was recovered from a woman between 45 and 60 years old who had recovered from COVID-19. The specimen was PBMCs or T cells enriched from blood (not recorded which).

In nucleotides, the CDR3 is TGCGCCAGCAGCCAAGATTGGCGAGGAGAGGGCTTAGATACGCAGTATTTT. Translation: CASSQDWRGEGLDTQYF. The genes are TRBV4-3 and TRBJ2-3; a weak D match, TRBD2 (5 bases). V was clipped by 0 bases and J by 5 bases, with 18 bases between them. Germline lookup yields CDR1 LGHNA and CDR2 YSLEER. The length of the CDR3 is 17 residues.